This T cell receptor beta chain derives from a study of low-dose radiotherapy and immunotherapy resistance in tumors. Study overall: Cohort 1 was given 0.5 Gy fractions every 2 weeks, 6.5 Gy in total.

TRAV- and TRBV-specific primers primed first-strand cDNA, covering alpha and beta chains. TCRs were put through approximately 20 PCR cycles of amplification with Phusion. A constant-region primer and the V-primer adapter served as the primer pair. By in vitro transcription, the isolated mRNA was amplified. One entry per CDR3 protein, called by TCRdb with MiXCR from the reads. The sample carries 70,000 to 95,000 distinct CDR3 sequences, 15% to 20% recorded once. This clonotype was counted once. Sample time point: before trial treatment. Low-dose radiotherapy, low-dose cyclophosphamide, aspirin, ipilimumab and nivolumab were all given to the donors. The CDR3 sequence is 18 residues long. The V end lost 8 bases, the J end lost 3 bases, and 27 bases lay between the germline ends.

This TCR came from a male donor with prostate cancer. J is TRBJ2-4 and V is TRBV5-3; maybe TRBD2 (7 bases). TRBV5-3 belongs to the ORF category, with a function that is uncertain. The input for sequencing was PBMCs, taken before treatment. In nucleotides, the CDR3 is TGTGCCAGCAGCCCGGAGCAGGGAGGGGGGATTGGCAAAAACATTCAGTACTTC. Encoded protein: CASSPEQGGGIGKNIQYF.